The sequence of this T cell receptor beta chain was determined in a study of cytomegalovirus exposure and HLA in healthy donors. Findings and caveats of the study: In a later analysis, HLA-C alleles had the fewest associated TCRs, DRB1 alleles the most. TCR beta sequences reportedly predicted most subjects' HLA-A and HLA-B alleles accurately. Sequencing depth across donors, presence/absence analyses assumed, was roughly uniform.

PCR amplification relied on 60 Vbeta primers (plus 13 Jbeta primers). Sequencing used immunoSEQ multiplex PCR; TCRdb keeps in-frame clones, though not all of them. This sample contains approximately 140,000 clones. Despite likely unrecorded immune exposures, the donors were nominally healthy at the time of sampling. In regard to this clone: What it binds is unknown.

The CDR3 is 16 amino acids. Germline V gene data show CDR1 as SGDLS and CDR2 as YYNGEE. J lost 5 bases, V lost 2 bases, and 12 bases had no gene match. The sequencing sample was made of PBMCs. The V call is TRBV9, the J call TRBJ2-7, with 8 bases aligning to TRBD2. This clonotype was sampled from a woman aged 18 to 35 in good health and CMV-seronegative. The CDR3 region is CASSVDDAGGTNEQYF. Written as DNA, the CDR3 is TGTGCCAGCAGCGTCGATGACGCGGGGGGTACTAACGAGCAGTACTTC.